This T cell receptor (beta chain) was recorded in a study of CD8 T cells in Susac syndrome. Points from the study as a whole: As the study acknowledged, the number of individuals who were part of its TCR sequencing and HLA analysis was relatively small.

RNA amounts of about 0.45 to 1 ug underwent reverse transcription with random hexamers. TCRdb redid the calling of the immunoSEQ multiplex PCR reads with MiXCR, one entry per CDR3 protein. The data contain roughly 190,000 distinct CDR3 sequences, around 93% of them singletons. A word on this clonotype: The antigen is undetermined.

This sequence was found in a human donor in good health. The sequencing input was CD4+ T cells from PBMCs.

CDR3 sequence (DNA): TGCAGTGCTAGTTCGGGCCCGAGGGCTAACACTGAAGCTTTCTTT. Its translation is CSASSGPRANTEAFF. The chain combines TRBV20-1 with TRBJ1-1; D is uncertain. Germline V gives CDR1 DFQATT, CDR2 SNEGSKA (reference sequence). The CDR3 extends over 15 amino acids. Trimming cost V 3 bases and J 2 bases, with 16 bases left between them.